These 8 T cell receptor beta chains originate from one sample sequenced in a study of chemoradiotherapy in HPV16-positive cancers. Produced via immunoSEQ multiplex PCR; TCRdb's table is partial and in-frame only. The data hold some 34,000 clones, with about 92% observed a single time. The source was blood, collected from a patient who underwent chemoradiotherapy. These receptor sequences come from a human donor with HPV-associated anogenital cancer.

This CDR3 is CASSPGGGGPYEQYF. As DNA, the CDR3 is TGTGCCAGCAGCCCGGGTGGGGGGGGCCCCTACGAGCAGTACTTC. This chain joins TRBV7-2 and TRBJ2-7; D is perhaps TRBD2 (7 bases). This CDR3 region has 15 residues. Trimming removed 5 bases at V and 2 bases at J, with 16 bases between. Per the germline V gene, CDR1 is SGHTA and CDR2 is FQGNSA.

The chain combines TRBV9 with TRBJ1-6, with 8 nucleotides matching TRBD1. The CDR3 is 15 amino acids. V trimming: 1 base; J trimming: 7 bases; junction bases outside the gene matches: 4. Germline-derived CDR1 and CDR2 are SGDLS and YYNGEE. The CDR3 DNA follows: TGTGCCAGCAGCGTACAGGGGGCGACCAATTCACCCCTCCACTTT. Amino acid sequence: CASSVQGATNSPLHF.

The V gene is TRBV5-5, the J gene TRBJ1-5; D is perhaps TRBD1 (5 bases). CDR1 and CDR2 from the germline V gene are SGHKS and YYEKEE (reference sequence). Trimming shortened V by 0 bases and J by 7 bases, and 14 bases separated the two germline ends. This CDR3 spans 15 amino acids. CDR3 residues: CASSLAKSGLQPQHF. The CDR3 coding sequence is TGTGCCAGCAGCTTGGCCAAATCAGGGCTCCAGCCCCAGCATTTT.

The chain employs TRBV5-1 and TRBJ1-1; TRBD1 matches at 7 bases. With 0 bases clipped from V and 0 bases from J, the junction kept 2 bases outside the gene matches. Germline V gene lookup returns CDR1 SGHRS and CDR2 YFSETQ. There are 15 residues in the CDR3. Here the CDR3 reads CASSLGQGLNTEAFF. The CDR3 bases are TGCGCCAGCAGCTTGGGACAGGGCTTGAACACTGAAGCTTTCTTT.

This CDR3 reads CASSLVSWRGYGYTF. Here the CDR3 DNA reads TGTGCCAGCAGCTTGGTTTCGTGGAGGGGGTATGGCTACACCTTC. The gene calls are TRBV5-6 and TRBJ1-2; tentative D call: TRBD1 (6 bases). The V end was cut by 0 bases, the J end by 5 bases, with 14 bases between. Per germline, CDR1 SGHDT and CDR2 YYEEEE. CDR3 length: 15 residues.

This rearrangement joins TRBV7-4 to TRBJ1-3; possible D gene TRBD1, 5 bases. The CDR3 covers 16 residues. With 5 bases removed from V and 3 bases from J, the gap between germline ends came to 17 bases. Germline CDR1 SGHVT, CDR2 SQSDAQ. The CDR3 protein is CASSLQTGSFGNTIYF. The DNA of the CDR3 is TGTGCCAGCAGCCTCCAAACAGGTTCCTTTGGAAACACCATATATTTT.

This chain uses TRBV11-2 with TRBJ2-3, with TRBD2 matching over 9 bases. Germline trimming cut 7 bases from V and 4 bases from J; bases unmatched to any gene: 12. The CDR3 consists of 16 residues. CDR1 is SGHAT, CDR2 FQNNGV, per germline. CDR3: CASTAPPRGGPDTQYF. CDR3 nucleotides: TGTGCCAGCACCGCCCCTCCGCGGGGGGGCCCAGATACGCAGTATTTT.

V usage is TRBV2 and J usage is TRBJ2-7; D possibly matches TRBD1 or TRBD2 (6 bases each). There are 14 residues in the CDR3. The V end was cut by 3 bases, the J end by 2 bases, with 11 bases between. The germline V gene encodes CDR1 SNHLY and CDR2 FYNNEI. In nucleotides, the CDR3 is TGTGCCAGCAGTGATAGGAGGGGGGCCTACGAGCAGTACTTC. It specifies CASSDRRGAYEQYF.